The sequence of this T cell receptor beta chain was determined in a study of CD4 T cells in relation to SARS-CoV-2 and coronaviruses. Overall study: TCR beta CDR3s were sequenced after roughly eleven-day antigen culture of PBMCs. Controls used an HIV-1 Nef peptide pool or no peptide.

Profiled with immunoSEQ multiplex PCR; TCRdb holds only in-frame clones, not every one. The repertoire holds 25,000 to 35,000 clones, over 75% seen once, with roughly 14% in the top ten. Study conclusions and caveats: Monoreactive clones expanded significantly more to SARS-CoV-2 than crossreactive clones did.

To note about this clone: The target antigen is unknown.

The CDR3 runs to 16 residues. V was trimmed by 4 bases and J by 4 bases, leaving 14 bases between them. Germline CDR1 reads SGHVS; CDR2 reads FQNEAQ. The unexposed donors gave CD4+ T cells in about 2011-2018, prior to COVID-19. CD4+ T cells were isolated from the cells after more than 8 days of culture. Unexposed-donor CD4+ T cells were probed with SARS-CoV-2 S/N and four cold-coronavirus spikes, cells permitting. The sequencing sample was made of CD4+ T cells from PBMCs, cultured in vitro. The clonotype comes from a human donor in good health. V is TRBV7-8 and J is TRBJ1-6; D remains unclear. Here the CDR3 DNA reads TGTGCCAGCAGCTCCGAACCGGGTGGGTATAATTCACCCCTCCACTTT. It translates to CASSSEPGGYNSPLHF.